A single T cell receptor (beta chain) is shown here with its context. The antigen remains undetermined. CDR3 size: 15 residues. Germline V lookup: CDR1 LGHNA, CDR2 YSLEER. Trimming cost V 0 bases and J 3 bases, with 12 bases left between them. The data stem from a study of cytomegalovirus exposure and HLA in healthy donors. Findings of the study overall: Previously analyzed data showed that most TCR beta V segments were productive at a frequency of about 87% or about 30%.

The primer mix had 60 Vbeta and 13 Jbeta primers. Profiling relied on immunoSEQ multiplex PCR, and the TCRdb table lists in-frame clones only, not all of them. This sample has over 70,000 clones, with more than 70% found just once. The sample was PBMCs. V gene TRBV4-3 combines with J gene TRBJ2-7, with D possibly matching TRBD2 (6 bases). The TCR sequence derives from a male donor in good health and CMV-seropositive. The CDR3 region is CASSQEGLPDYEQYF. For the CDR3, the DNA is TGCGCCAGCAGCCAAGAGGGACTCCCAGACTACGAGCAGTACTTC.